This paragraph reports one T cell receptor (beta chain). Clones were sequenced by immunoSEQ multiplex PCR, and TCRdb holds only the in-frame ones, with some missing. The sample has more than 13,000 clones, 65% to 85% seen once; the top ten hold 10%. This sample was taken from a study of ipilimumab plus nivolumab after autologous stem cell transplantation. This CDR3 is 17 amino acids long. Germline CDR1 SGHTA, CDR2 FQGNSA. The V end lost 0 bases, the J end lost 0 bases, and 13 bases lay between the germline ends. The chain links TRBV7-2 to TRBJ2-3; D possibly corresponds to TRBD1 (6 bases). The TCR originated in a male donor with primary mediastinal lymphoma. The sample consisted of PBMCs, taken in a trial of ipilimumab plus nivolumab as post-transplant consolidation. This CDR3 is CASSLAAGTPSTDTQYF. Written as DNA, the CDR3 is TGTGCCAGCAGCTTAGCCGCCGGGACACCTAGCACAGATACGCAGTATTTT.